This T cell receptor beta chain was retrieved from a study of CD4+ T cells in melanoma. Germline CDR1 is SGHRS and CDR2 is YFSETQ. This CDR3 has 13 amino acids. Trimming took 6 bases from V and 5 from J; bases not matched to a gene: 6. General observations from the study: In melanoma, neoantigen-specific CD4+ T cells reportedly differed in differentiation state.

The protocol was immunoSEQ multiplex PCR, while the TCRdb copy is restricted to in-frame clones and leaves out a portion. The sample records over 100,000 clones, 92% being singletons. Note on this clone: Its antigen is undetermined.

This clonotype was sampled from a human donor with melanoma. Sequenced: peripheral blood. V is TRBV5-1 and J is TRBJ1-1; 8 bases line up with TRBD1. CDR3 amino acids: CASTRGLGTEAFF. CDR3 nucleotides: TGCGCCAGCACCAGGGGGCTGGGGACTGAAGCTTTCTTT.